These 32 T cell receptor beta chains were all obtained from the same sample, sequenced in a study of blood T cell repertoires in COVID-19. Profiling relied on immunoSEQ multiplex PCR, and the TCRdb table lists in-frame clones only, not all of them. The data hold fewer than 180,000 clones, with around 90% observed a single time. Sequenced: peripheral blood. Every receptor here comes from a woman aged 60 to 75 with active or convalescent COVID-19.

The chain uses TRBV12-2 and TRBJ2-7; the table gives TRBD1 as D, unverified against the DNA. TRBV12-2 is marked as a pseudogene. The CDR3 extends over 14 amino acids. The CDR3 coding sequence is TGTGCAAGTCGCTTAATAGGGGATTGCTACGAGCAGTACTTC. Translating gives CASRLIGDCYEQYF.

The rearrangement links TRBV5-5 to TRBJ2-5, with 9 bases that match TRBD2. This CDR3 is built from 17 residues. Germline CDR1 and CDR2: SGHKS and YYEKEE (reference sequence). Trimming took 0 bases from V and 4 from J; bases not matched to a gene: 10. This CDR3 reads CASSLVGLARVGETQYF. The CDR3 DNA follows: TGTGCCAGCAGCTTGGTGGGACTAGCTCGGGTTGGAGAGACCCAGTACTTC.

DNA of the CDR3: TGTGCCAGCATCCTTAGGGGGTCTGAAGCTTTCTTT. Amino acids: CASILRGSEAFF. The V call is TRBV21-1, the J call TRBJ1-1; the D segment call TRBD1 is taken from the table without a DNA check. TRBV21-1 is tagged as a pseudogene. There are 12 residues in the CDR3.

This clone appeared once. The gene calls are TRBV7-9 and TRBJ2-5; 9 nucleotides agree with TRBD1. The CDR3 is 16 amino acids. From germline, CDR1 is SEHNR and CDR2 FQNEAQ (reference sequence). The V and J ends lost 5 bases and 1 base, in that order; junction bases with no gene match: 8. In DNA, the CDR3 is TGTGCCAGCAGCCTCGGACAGGGGATGGTCCAAGAGACCCAGTACTTC. This encodes CASSLGQGMVQETQYF.

The V and J genes are TRBV11-3 and TRBJ1-1, with D unclear. The CDR3 is made up of 14 amino acids. CDR1 and CDR2 from the germline V gene are SGHNT and YENEEA. Trimming took off 0 bases at V and 5 bases at J, with 10 bases between the two ends. As DNA, the CDR3 is TGTGCCAGCAGCTTAGACGGCACAGCAACTGAAGCTTTCTTT. This encodes CASSLDGTATEAFF.

The genes are TRBV6-1 and TRBJ2-3; no reliable D call. CDR3 length: 13 amino acids. The germline V gene encodes CDR1 MNHNS and CDR2 SASEGT. The V end was cut by 2 bases, the J end by 6 bases, with 9 bases between. CDR3 bases: TGTGCCAGCAGTGAACACCTACGGGATACGCAGTATTTT. This gives the protein CASSEHLRDTQYF.

The V gene is TRBV25-1, the J gene TRBJ1-2; no definite D call. Trimming shortened V by 2 bases and J by 6 bases, and 13 bases separated the two germline ends. The germline gives CDR1 MGHDK, CDR2 SYGVNS. The CDR3 totals 14 residues. CDR3 in amino acids: CASSETAVVDGYTF. As DNA, the CDR3 is TGTGCCAGCAGTGAAACCGCGGTTGTCGATGGCTACACCTTC.

The gene calls are TRBV7-2 and TRBJ2-3; D is undetermined. Trimming took off 5 bases at V and 1 base at J, with 7 bases between the two ends. Germline-derived CDR1 and CDR2 are SGHTA and FQGNSA. CDR3 length: 13 amino acids. The CDR3 sequence: CASSRQGTDTQYF. The CDR3 DNA is TGTGCCAGCAGCCGACAAGGCACAGATACGCAGTATTTT.

The J gene is TRBJ2-5, the V gene TRBV3-1 (or the pseudogene TRBV3-2); 14 nucleotides align to TRBD2. Germline values: CDR1 LGHDT, CDR2 YNNKEL (reference sequence). The CDR3 loop spans 16 amino acids. With 1 base clipped from V and 9 bases from J, the junction kept 7 bases outside the gene matches. Written as DNA, the CDR3 is TGTGCCAGCAGCCAAGGGACTAGCGGGGGGTATGGGGCCCAGTACTTC. The encoded protein is CASSQGTSGGYGAQYF.

The V gene is TRBV19, the J gene TRBJ2-1; 8 bases are shared with TRBD2. V was pared by 3 bases and J by 7 bases, with 5 bases of the junction left unmatched. The CDR3 is 14 residues long. Germline V gene lookup returns CDR1 LNHDA and CDR2 SQIVND (reference sequence). The CDR3 region has the DNA TGTGCCAGTAGTATCCCGGGGGGGCCGAATGAGCAGTTCTTC. Its translation: CASSIPGGPNEQFF.

The DNA of the CDR3 is TGTGCCAGCAGCTCCCGGGACTGGAACACAGATACGCAGTATTTT. It encodes CASSSRDWNTDTQYF. The chain couples TRBV5-8 to TRBJ2-3; D possibly corresponds to TRBD2 (6 bases). The germline gives CDR1 SGHTS, CDR2 YDEGEE. The CDR3 spans 15 residues. V was pared by 3 bases and J by 2 bases, with 13 bases between.

The chain joins TRBV4-3 to TRBJ1-1, with TRBD1 matching over 10 bases. The CDR3 totals 17 residues. Germline CDR1 and CDR2: LGHNA and YSLEER. After removal of 4 bases from V and 3 bases from J, the junction contained 11 bases not matched to a gene. This chain's CDR3 is CASSPDFPGTGDTEAFF. As DNA, the CDR3 is TGCGCCAGCAGCCCAGACTTTCCCGGGACAGGGGACACTGAAGCTTTCTTT.

The V gene is TRBV3-1 (or the pseudogene TRBV3-2), the J gene TRBJ1-2; D unresolved. The CDR3 runs 14 residues. Deletions cut 0 bases from V and 3 bases from J, with 8 bases between. Germline assignment: CDR1 LGHDT and CDR2 YNNKEL (reference sequence). CDR3 bases: TGTGCCAGCAGCCAAGATGGGCGGGACTATGGCTACACCTTC. It is translated as CASSQDGRDYGYTF.

The CDR3 spells CASSPGQPNEKLFF. As DNA, the CDR3 is TGTGCCAGCTCACCGGGACAGCCGAATGAAAAACTGTTTTTT. This chain links TRBV18 with TRBJ1-4; 7 bases are shared with TRBD1. The CDR3 loop spans 14 amino acids. Germline V gives CDR1 KGHSH, CDR2 LQKENI. With V trimmed by 3 bases and J by 5 bases, 3 bases remained unmatched.

This chain uses TRBV7-2 with TRBJ2-7; 10 nucleotides line up with TRBD1. The CDR3 is 17 amino acids. With V trimmed by 4 bases and J by 5 bases, 14 bases remained unmatched. Germline V gene sequence: CDR1 SGHTA, CDR2 FQGNSA. Here the CDR3 reads CASSSRSPGQGKHEQYF. CDR3 nucleotide sequence: TGTGCCAGCAGCTCGCGCTCACCGGGACAGGGGAAGCACGAGCAGTACTTC.

As DNA, the CDR3 is TGTGCCAGCAGCTCGGGAGTACACAATGAGCAGTTCTTC. This encodes CASSSGVHNEQFF. This sequence joins TRBV7-6 and TRBJ2-1; weak D call: TRBD2 (6 bases). This CDR3 has 13 amino acids. Germline CDR1 is SGHVS and CDR2 is FNYEAQ. V was shortened by 4 bases and J by 5 bases, with 9 bases between the two germline ends.

The chain links TRBV19 to TRBJ1-6; TRBD1 is a possible D gene (5 bases). The germline V and J ends were trimmed by 7 bases and 7 bases, with 14 bases remaining between them. Germline values: CDR1 LNHDA, CDR2 SQIVND (reference sequence). This CDR3 is built from 14 residues. The CDR3 nucleotides read TGTGCCAGTACGCAGGCGGGGGGAAATTCACCCCTCCACTTT. It is translated as CASTQAGGNSPLHF.

The V gene is TRBV6-5, the J gene TRBJ2-7; D is undetermined. Trimming left V 6 bases short and J 3 bases short, with 15 bases between. The CDR3 totals 14 residues. Looked up from germline, CDR1 is MNHEY and CDR2 is SVGAGI. CDR3 amino acids: CASRIHETHYEQYF. The CDR3 DNA reads TGTGCCAGCAGGATACACGAGACTCACTACGAGCAGTACTTC.

V is TRBV21-1 and J is TRBJ2-2; the table calls TRBD2, which could not be checked here. TRBV21-1 counts as a pseudogene. The CDR3 runs 19 residues. CDR3 sequence: CASSKEWRGAHSNTGELFF. As DNA, the CDR3 is TGTGCCAGCAGCAAAGAATGGCGGGGGGCCCACTCGAACACCGGGGAGCTGTTTTTT.

The chain employs TRBV7-9 and TRBJ2-3; 10 bases agree with TRBD2. The germline V gene has CDR1 SEHNR and CDR2 FQNEAQ (reference sequence). The CDR3 runs 16 residues. V shed 1 base, J shed 2 bases, and the junction held 3 bases outside the gene matches. The CDR3 region is CASSLVLAGDTDTQYF. CDR3 sequence (DNA): TGTGCCAGCAGCTTAGTCCTAGCGGGGGACACAGATACGCAGTATTTT. Full variable domain (outside the CDR3, taken from reference TRBV7-9 and TRBJ2-3): DTGVSQNPRHKITKRGQNVTFRCDPISEHNRLYWYRQTLGQGPEFLTYFQNEAQLEKSRLLSDRFSAERPKGSFSTLEIQRTEQGDSAMYLCASSLVLAGDTDTQYFGPGTRLTVL.

This CDR3 is CASSLAGSSYNSPLHF. The CDR3 DNA reads TGTGCCAGCAGCTTGGCTGGGAGCTCCTATAATTCACCCCTCCACTTT. The V and J genes are TRBV5-8 and TRBJ1-6; D not resolved. Germline V gene data show CDR1 as SGHTS and CDR2 as YDEGEE. Trimming took off 0 bases at V and 0 bases at J, with 7 bases between the two ends. The CDR3 is 16 residues long.

This chain links TRBV4-3 with TRBJ2-3; TRBD2 agrees at 8 bases. The CDR3 length is 15 residues. In germline, CDR1 is LGHNA, CDR2 YSLEER. The V segment lost 5 bases and the J segment 3 bases; nucleotides outside the gene matches: 7. In DNA, the CDR3 is TGCGCCAGCAGCGGTGTGGCGGGGGGTACAGATACGCAGTATTTT. It is translated as CASSGVAGGTDTQYF.

The chain links TRBV9 to TRBJ1-3; no definite D call. The V gene lost 0 bases and the J gene lost 4 bases, with 17 bases spanning the gap. This CDR3 has 17 amino acids. Germline assignment: CDR1 SGDLS and CDR2 YYNGEE. The CDR3 loop is CASSVEADSRPGNTIYF. CDR3 coding DNA: TGTGCCAGCAGCGTAGAGGCGGACTCCCGGCCGGGAAACACCATATATTTT.

This clone was seen only once. The chain employs TRBV4-3 and TRBJ2-3; D might be TRBD1 (6 bases). Germline-derived CDR1 and CDR2 are LGHNA and YSLEER. This CDR3 is built from 17 residues. The V end was cut by 0 bases, the J end by 2 bases, with 15 bases between. The CDR3 DNA reads as TGCGCCAGCAGCCAAGAGGGGACAACCGGATTCACAGATACGCAGTATTTT. Translating it yields CASSQEGTTGFTDTQYF.

This chain joins TRBV2 and TRBJ2-2, with D hard to call. CDR3 length: 10 amino acids. V was pared by 6 bases and J by 13 bases, with 9 bases between. Germline V gene lookup returns CDR1 SNHLY and CDR2 FYNNEI. The CDR3 region is CASRSGGLFF. The CDR3 bases are TGTGCCAGCAGGTCGGGTGGGCTGTTTTTT. Complete variable domain (other parts from reference TRBV2 and TRBJ2-2): EPEVTQTPSHQVTQMGQEVILRCVPISNHLYFYWYRQILGQKVEFLVSFYNNEISEKSEIFDDQFSVERPDGSNFTLKIRSTKLEDSAMYFCASRSGGLFFGEGSRLTVL.

This chain connects TRBV7-2 to TRBJ2-2; 11 bases are shared with TRBD2. The J segment lost 4 bases and the V segment lost 8 bases, leaving 6 bases of the junction unmatched. The CDR3 has 15 residues. From germline, CDR1 is SGHTA and CDR2 FQGNSA. The chain's CDR3 is CASAITSGGTGELFF. The DNA for the CDR3 is TGTGCCAGCGCCATAACTAGCGGGGGCACCGGGGAGCTGTTTTTT.

The CDR3 is CASSSPSTDTQYF. CDR3 sequence (DNA): TGTGCCAGCAGCTCTCCCTCGACAGATACGCAGTATTTT. The rearrangement links TRBV13 to TRBJ2-3, with D unresolved. Trimming left V 4 bases short and J 3 bases short, with 8 bases between. The CDR3 is 13 residues long. Looked up from germline, CDR1 is PRHDT and CDR2 is FYEKMQ (reference sequence).

The chain joins TRBV6-5 to TRBJ2-3, with 10 bases identical to TRBD1. This CDR3 contains 13 residues. Germline lookup yields CDR1 MNHEY and CDR2 SVGAGI. With V trimmed by 6 bases and J by 3 bases, 0 bases remained unmatched. CDR3 loop: CASRDRGTDTQYF. Here the CDR3 DNA reads TGTGCCAGCAGGGACAGGGGGACAGATACGCAGTATTTT.

The chain carries TRBV19 and TRBJ1-1; the D is unclear. The CDR3 loop spans 14 amino acids. V lost 1 base and J 2 bases, leaving 8 bases between the germline ends. The V gene's germline CDR1 is LNHDA and CDR2 SQIVND (reference sequence). CDR3 region: CASSIVRGNTEAFF. CDR3 bases: TGTGCCAGTAGTATAGTCCGGGGTAACACTGAAGCTTTCTTT.

The rearrangement joins TRBV5-3 to TRBJ2-7; 8 nucleotides match TRBD1. TRBV5-3 falls under the ORF class, with uncertain function. The CDR3 extends over 15 amino acids. After removal of 0 bases from V and 5 bases from J, the junction contained 7 bases not matched to a gene. CDR3 protein: CARSLVDRGIDEQYF. CDR3 nucleotide sequence: TGTGCCAGAAGCTTGGTAGACAGGGGTATAGACGAGCAGTACTTC.

The CDR3: CAISESSLADNTDTQYF. As DNA, the CDR3 is TGTGCCATCAGTGAGTCGAGCCTAGCGGACAACACAGATACGCAGTATTTT. The rearrangement links TRBV10-3 to TRBJ2-3; 7 nucleotides agree with TRBD2. CDR1 ENHRY and CDR2 SYGVKD come from the germline V gene. V trimming: 0 bases; J trimming: 2 bases; junction bases outside the gene matches: 8. CDR3 length: 17 amino acids.

This chain uses TRBV3-1 (or the pseudogene TRBV3-2) with TRBJ1-2; D gene ambiguous. Germline CDR1 is LGHDT and CDR2 is YNNKEL (reference sequence). CDR3 length: 16 residues. V was shortened by 4 bases and J by 3 bases, with 18 bases between the two germline ends. CDR3 region: CASSRGSPHVHYGYTF. CDR3 bases: TGTGCCAGCAGCCGAGGGTCACCCCATGTTCACTATGGCTACACCTTC.